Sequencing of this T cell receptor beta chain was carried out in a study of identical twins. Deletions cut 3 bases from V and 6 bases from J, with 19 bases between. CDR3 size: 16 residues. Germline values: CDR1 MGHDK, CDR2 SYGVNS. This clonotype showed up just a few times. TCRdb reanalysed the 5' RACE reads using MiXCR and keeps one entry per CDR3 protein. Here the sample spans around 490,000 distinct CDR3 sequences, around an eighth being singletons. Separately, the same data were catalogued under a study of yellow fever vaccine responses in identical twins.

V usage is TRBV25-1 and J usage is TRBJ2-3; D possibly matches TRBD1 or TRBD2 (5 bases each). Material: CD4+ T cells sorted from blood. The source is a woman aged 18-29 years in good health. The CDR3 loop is CASSDPGTSRSDTQYF. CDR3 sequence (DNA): TGTGCCAGCAGTGATCCCGGGACGAGTCGTTCGGATACGCAGTATTTT.